These 16 T cell receptor beta chains came from one sample sequenced in a study of blood T cells in healthy people across ages. Together with a sample-barcoded 5' primer, a J-beta primer mix was included in a second PCR lasting about 7 to 12 cycles. In TCRdb, the 5' RACE reads were re-called with MiXCR into one record per CDR3 protein. In the table there are 1,100,000 or so distinct CDR3 sequences, 40% to 45% of which are singletons. Sequenced sample: blood. The receptors come from a woman aged 55-70 years in good health.

This chain joins TRBV5-1 and TRBJ2-1; 7 bases line up with TRBD2. V dropped 7 bases and J dropped 5; count of bases not matched to a gene: 12. The germline V gene has CDR1 SGHRS and CDR2 YFSETQ. This CDR3 has 15 amino acids. The CDR3 DNA is TGCGCCAGCCGTGTCATACTAGCGAAAGACAATGAGCAGTTCTTC. Amino acid sequence: CASRVILAKDNEQFF.

The J gene is TRBJ1-2, the V gene TRBV9, with TRBD1 matching over 7 bases. Germline-derived CDR1 and CDR2 are SGDLS and YYNGEE. The V segment lost 0 bases and the J segment 6 bases; nucleotides outside the gene matches: 11. The CDR3 is 16 residues long. The CDR3 nucleotides are TGTGCCAGCAGCGTAGTCCCCGGGGACAGCCCTCATGGCTACACCTTC. Protein sequence: CASSVVPGDSPHGYTF.

The chain links TRBV28 to TRBJ2-5; 15 bases are a match to TRBD2. Germline trimming cut 5 bases from V and 4 bases from J; bases unmatched to any gene: 11. This CDR3 region has 18 residues. Per the germline V gene, CDR1 is MDHEN and CDR2 is SYDVKM. In DNA, the CDR3 is TGTGCCAGCAGTCTCCTTGGACTAGCGGGAGGGCCTGGAGAGACCCAGTACTTC. Translated: CASSLLGLAGGPGETQYF.

The chain recombines TRBV7-2 with TRBJ2-6; D is possibly TRBD2 (6 bases). The CDR3 has 18 amino acids. Germline values: CDR1 SGHTA, CDR2 FQGNSA. Trimming shortened V by 1 base and J by 0 bases, and 13 bases separated the two germline ends. The CDR3 nucleotides read TGTGCCAGCAGCTTAGAGGCGGGGATCAACTCTGGGGCCAACGTCCTGACTTTC. This codes for CASSLEAGINSGANVLTF.

This clonotype was counted a single time. In nucleotides, the CDR3 is TGTGCCAGCAGCGAACTAGTACCCGGGGAGCTGTTTTTT. This codes for CASSELVPGELFF. The V and J genes are TRBV9 and TRBJ2-2; D may be TRBD2 (5 bases). Between the trimmed V and J ends, which lost 3 bases and 6 bases, there was a span of 9 bases. The CDR3 has 13 amino acids. Germline V gene lookup returns CDR1 SGDLS and CDR2 YYNGEE.

Regarding this clonotype: This may come from a read error, since a much larger clone is one base off. The CDR3 sequence is CAISLGQRGQETQYF. The DNA for the CDR3 is TGTGCCATCAGCTTAGGACAGCGGGGCCAAGAGACCCAGTACTTC. This chain connects TRBV11-2 to TRBJ2-5; D may be TRBD2 (7 bases). Looked up from germline, CDR1 is SGHAT and CDR2 is FQNNGV. The CDR3 loop spans 15 amino acids.

This clonotype was picked up one time. The V gene is TRBV27, the J gene TRBJ2-7, with D perhaps matching TRBD1 or TRBD2 (5 bases each). Germline V lookup: CDR1 MNHEY, CDR2 SMNVEV (reference sequence). The CDR3 has 14 amino acids. Trimming pared 4 bases from V and 5 bases from J, leaving 15 bases between. CDR3 sequence: CASSWDGELDEQYF. As DNA, the CDR3 is TGTGCCAGCAGTTGGGACGGGGAGTTGGACGAGCAGTACTTC.

The chain employs TRBV6-5 and TRBJ1-2, with 7 bases fitting TRBD1. The CDR3 is 15 residues long. J gave up 0 bases and V 0 bases, and 1 base lay outside the gene matches. Germline V gene lookup returns CDR1 MNHEY and CDR2 SVGAGI. In DNA, the CDR3 is TGTGCCAGCAGTTACTCGGGACAGCCTAACTATGGCTACACCTTC. This gives the protein CASSYSGQPNYGYTF.

V is TRBV14 and J is TRBJ2-3; D may be TRBD1 or TRBD2 (5 bases each). V was clipped by 1 base and J by 1 base, with 9 bases between them. CDR1 and CDR2 from the germline V gene are SGHDN and FVKESK. The CDR3 runs to 15 residues. The CDR3, as DNA: TGTGCCAGCAGCCAAGCTCCGGGGCGCACAGATACGCAGTATTTT. Amino acid sequence: CASSQAPGRTDTQYF.

This clonotype was counted between two and nine times. The rearrangement links TRBV20-1 to TRBJ2-5, with TRBD2 matching over 11 bases. Germline assignment: CDR1 DFQATT and CDR2 SNEGSKA (reference sequence). The length of the CDR3 is 16 residues. The V and J ends lost 6 bases and 5 bases, in that order; junction bases with no gene match: 14. The CDR3 sequence is CSAVGTSGYTQETQYF. In DNA form, the CDR3 reads TGCAGTGCAGTCGGGACTAGCGGATATACTCAGGAGACCCAGTACTTC.

This clonotype appeared a few times. The J gene is TRBJ2-7, the V gene TRBV2, with D perhaps given as TRBD1 or TRBD2 (7 bases each). The CDR3 length is 15 residues. Germline V lookup: CDR1 SNHLY, CDR2 FYNNEI. V shed 4 bases and J shed 0 bases, with 13 bases lying between them. The CDR3 protein is CASSGEGARSYEQYF. CDR3 in DNA: TGTGCCAGCAGTGGGGAGGGGGCCCGCTCCTACGAGCAGTACTTC.

The chain links TRBV5-8 to TRBJ2-3; 8 bases agree with TRBD2. Germline values: CDR1 SGHTS, CDR2 YDEGEE. Trimming at V came to 1 base and at J to 4 bases, leaving 8 bases not matched to a gene. The CDR3 contains 16 residues. CDR3 nucleotide sequence: TGTGCCAGCAGCTTGACTAGCGGAGCCAGACCAGATACGCAGTATTTT. Translated, it gives CASSLTSGARPDTQYF.

V gene TRBV7-8 combines with J gene TRBJ2-3, with 11 nucleotides matching TRBD2. CDR3 size: 12 residues. CDR1 and CDR2 from the germline V gene are SGHVS and FQNEAQ. The V gene end was trimmed by 4 bases and the J gene end by 14 bases; junction bases not matched to a gene: 5. The CDR3 DNA is TGTGCCAGCAGCTCGACTAGCGGGAAAATGTATTTT. It is translated as CASSSTSGKMYF. The whole variable domain, remainder taken from reference TRBV7-8 and TRBJ2-3, is GAGVSQSPRYKVAKRGQDVALRCDPISGHVSLFWYQQALGQGPEFLTYFQNEAQLDKSGLPSDRFFAERPEGSVSTLKIQRTQQEDSAVYLCASSSTSGKMYFGPGTRLTVL.

The chain combines TRBV27 with TRBJ2-5, with D maybe TRBD1 (6 bases). Germline V gene data show CDR1 as MNHEY and CDR2 as SMNVEV (reference sequence). The CDR3 extends over 13 amino acids. V was pared by 5 bases and J by 11 bases, with 18 bases between. The CDR3 sequence is CASSQTGYNEQYF. The CDR3 DNA follows: TGTGCCAGCAGTCAAACAGGGTATAATGAGCAGTACTTC.

The chain is built from TRBV27 and TRBJ2-2; possible D gene TRBD1, 6 bases. Germline lookup yields CDR1 MNHEY and CDR2 SMNVEV (reference sequence). Trimming took 5 bases from V and 1 from J, leaving 8 bases between them. The CDR3 is made up of 14 amino acids. The CDR3: CASSMGQNTGELFF. CDR3 nucleotides: TGTGCCAGCAGTATGGGACAGAACACCGGGGAGCTGTTTTTT.

A remark on this clonotype: A much larger clone sits a single nucleotide away, making a read error possible. CDR3 sequence (DNA): TGCAGTGCTAGGTCGGAGAGAAGCAATGAGCAGTTCTTC. It translates to CSARSERSNEQFF. The rearrangement links TRBV20-1 to TRBJ2-1; D is ambiguous. The V and J ends lost 3 bases and 6 bases respectively, with 12 bases between them. CDR3 length: 13 amino acids. Germline CDR1 DFQATT, CDR2 SNEGSKA (reference sequence).